This T cell receptor (beta chain) was captured in a study of T cell changes during pregnancy in multiple sclerosis. The CDR3 runs 16 residues. J lost 6 bases, V lost 1 base, and 9 bases had no gene match. Germline V gene data show CDR1 as SGHTA and CDR2 as FQGNSA. Only in-frame clones appear in the TCRdb table, and some are missing; sequencing was by immunoSEQ multiplex PCR. The sample contains over 25,000 clones, 93% of which appear only once. Material: CD4+ T cells from peripheral blood mononuclear cells, obtained in the second trimester of pregnancy. The chain links TRBV7-2 to TRBJ2-7; TRBD1 matches at 10 bases. This clonotype originated in a female donor with multiple sclerosis, enrolled in a pregnancy study. CDR3 sequence reads: CASSLVPPGQGIEQYF. CDR3 coding DNA: TGTGCCAGCAGCTTAGTACCCCCGGGACAGGGGATCGAGCAGTACTTC.